Listed below are T cell receptor beta chains from one sample, sequenced in a study of Ad26.COV2.S vaccination and SARS-CoV-2 variants. Profiled with immunoSEQ multiplex PCR; TCRdb holds only in-frame clones, not every one. Of some 340,000 clones listed, around 85% are singletons. This sample comprised peripheral blood, obtained in a trial of Ad26.COV2.S vaccine versus placebo. These receptors originate from a person between 18 and 65 years old who received the Ad26.COV2.S COVID-19 vaccine or a placebo. Each CDR3 is given with its conserved first and last residue. A D gene is named only where the DNA matches it firmly. The size of a clone is reported for some rows only, either as once, few or many, or as a class for expanded clones.

TRBD1	-	TRBV2	TRBJ2-1	TGTGCCAGCAGCGGTAGGACAGGGATAAGCAATGAGCAGTTCTTC	CASSGRTGISNEQFF
-	few	TRBV5-4	TRBJ1-3	TGTGCCAGCAGCGTGGACTCAAGTTCTGGAAACACCATATATTTT	CASSVDSSSGNTIYF
TRBD1	-	TRBV2	TRBJ1-5	TGTGCCAGCAGCGCGGACAGGAATCAGCCCCAGCATTTT	CASSADRNQPQHF
-	once	TRBV27	TRBJ1-2	TGTGCCAGCAGTTTAAAAGGGCCAGAAGGGTATGGCTACACCTTC	CASSLKGPEGYGYTF
TRBD1	-	TRBV30	TRBJ1-2	TGTGCCTGGAGTGTTAACTTCAGGGGGCGCGGGAATGGCTACACCTTC	CAWSVNFRGRGNGYTF
-	-	TRBV4-1	TRBJ1-1	TGCGCCAGCAGCCAAGAAGGGCGCGGTGAAGCTTTCTTT	CASSQEGRGEAFF
TRBD2	-	TRBV20-1	TRBJ2-3	TGCAGTGCTAGTATGCCGGAGCGGGGGGTAAATGGAGCAGATACGCAGTATTTT	CSASMPERGVNGADTQYF
-	-	TRBV10-1	TRBJ2-5	TGCGCCAGCCTTCTGACAGCATTCAGGGAAGAGACCCAGTACTTC	CASLLTAFREETQYF
TRBD1	-	TRBV3-1/TRBV3-2	TRBJ2-1	TGTGCCAGCAGCCGAGACAGGGGGTTTTACAATGAGCAGTTCTTC	CASSRDRGFYNEQFF
-	-	TRBV11-2	TRBJ1-1	TGTGCCAGCAGCTTTGAAGGAACCATCGGGACTGAAGCTTTCTTT	CASSFEGTIGTEAFF
-	-	TRBV19	TRBJ1-1	TGTGCCAGTAGTATAATGAGTAACACTGAAGCTTTCTTT	CASSIMSNTEAFF
-	once	TRBV6-5	TRBJ2-2	TGTGCCAGCAGTTACCTCAGAGAGGCCATCGGGGAGCTGTTTTTT	CASSYLREAIGELFF
-	-	TRBV4-2	TRBJ2-3	TGTGCCAGCAACGGGGGAGGATTACCTAGCACAGATACGCAGTATTTT	CASNGGGLPSTDTQYF
-	few	TRBV9	TRBJ2-1	TGTGCCAGCAGCGACAGGGACAATGAGCAGTTCTTC	CASSDRDNEQFF
-	-	TRBV13	TRBJ2-7	TGTGCCAGCAGTGGAAAGATGTCCCACGAGCAGTACTTC	CASSGKMSHEQYF
-	-	TRBV9	TRBJ2-7	TGTGCCAGCAGCCCCCGCGGGACGTCCTACGAGCAGTACTTC	CASSPRGTSYEQYF
TRBD1	few	TRBV25-1	TRBJ1-1	TGTGCCAGCAGTGACGCACGGACAGGGGGCGCGGGAGCTTTCTTT	CASSDARTGGAGAFF
TRBD2	-	TRBV28	TRBJ2-7	TGTGCCAGCAGGTTTAGCGGGGAGACCTACGAGCAGTACTTC	CASRFSGETYEQYF
-	-	TRBV24-1	TRBJ2-5	TGTGCCACCCAGGGGATCCAAGAGACCCAGTACTTC	CATQGIQETQYF
TRBD2	-	TRBV27	TRBJ2-1	TGTGCCAGCAGTTTAAGGCTAGCGGGGCTGGAGCAGTTCTTC	CASSLRLAGLEQFF
-	-	TRBV27	TRBJ2-7	TGTGCCAGCAGACAAGGACGGACCTACGAGCAGTACTTC	CASRQGRTYEQYF
TRBD1	many	TRBV5-6	TRBJ2-4	TGTGCCAGCAGCTTGGGGGGACAGCAAAACATTCAGTACTTC	CASSLGGQQNIQYF
TRBD1	-	TRBV19	TRBJ1-5	TGTGCCAGTAGTACGACAGGGGACAATCAGCCCCAGCATTTT	CASSTTGDNQPQHF
TRBD1	-	TRBV7-8	TRBJ1-6	TGTGCCAGCAGCCCACAAACCCTGACAGGGGCTAATTCACCCCTCCACTTT	CASSPQTLTGANSPLHF
-	-	TRBV6-5	TRBJ1-1	TGTGCCAGCAGGGGCAGGGATATACGAGCTTTCTTT	CASRGRDIRAFF
-	-	TRBV7-9	TRBJ1-1	TGTGCCAGCAGCTTTATGGAGAACACTGAAGCTTTCTTT	CASSFMENTEAFF
-	-	TRBV14	TRBJ1-3	TGTGCCAGCAGTCCCCAGACCCCTCGGGCGTCCGGAAACACCATATATTTT	CASSPQTPRASGNTIYF
-	-	TRBV5-1	TRBJ2-3	TGCGCCAGCAGCTTGACAGGGTTCGATACGCAGTATTTT	CASSLTGFDTQYF
-	-	TRBV21-1	TRBJ1-4	TGTGCCAGCAGCAAATGGAACGGGCCGGGACAGGATGAAAAACTGTTTTTT	CASSKWNGPGQDEKLFF
TRBD1	-	TRBV6-6	TRBJ1-1	TGTGCCAGCAGTTCCCCCGGGACAGGGAACACTGAAGCTTTCTTT	CASSSPGTGNTEAFF
-	-	TRBV28	TRBJ1-1	TGTGCCAGCAGTTTTTTGGTAGATAACACTGAAGCTTTCTTT	CASSFLVDNTEAFF
-	-	TRBV10-2	TRBJ1-1	TGCGCCAGCAGTGATGGCAGGGTAGTAGCTGAAGCTTTCTTT	CASSDGRVVAEAFF
-	-	TRBV14	TRBJ2-5	TGTGCCAGCAGCCCTAGCCCCCGTGTGGCCCAGTACTTC	CASSPSPRVAQYF
TRBD1	-	TRBV4-1	TRBJ1-2	TGCGCCAGCAGCCAAGATCAGGGACAGGCTGGAGGTTATGGCTACACCTTC	CASSQDQGQAGGYGYTF
-	-	TRBV7-3	TRBJ2-5	TGTGCCAGCAGTCCGGGGGACCCCTACACGGAGACCCAGTACTTC	CASSPGDPYTETQYF